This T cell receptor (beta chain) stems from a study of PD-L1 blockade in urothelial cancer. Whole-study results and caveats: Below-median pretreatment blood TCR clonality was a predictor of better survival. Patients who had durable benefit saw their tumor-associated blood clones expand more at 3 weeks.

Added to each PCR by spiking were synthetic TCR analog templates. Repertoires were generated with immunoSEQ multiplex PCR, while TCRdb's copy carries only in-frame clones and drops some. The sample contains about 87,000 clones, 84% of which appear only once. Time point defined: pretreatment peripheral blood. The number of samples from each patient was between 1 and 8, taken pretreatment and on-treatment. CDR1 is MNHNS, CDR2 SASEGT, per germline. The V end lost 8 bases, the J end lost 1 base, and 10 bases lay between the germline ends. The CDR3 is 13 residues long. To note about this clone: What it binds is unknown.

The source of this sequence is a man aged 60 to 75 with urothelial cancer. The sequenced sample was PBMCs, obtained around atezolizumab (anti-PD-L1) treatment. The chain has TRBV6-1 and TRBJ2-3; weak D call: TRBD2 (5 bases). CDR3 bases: TGTGCCAGCGAAGACTACCGCACAGATACGCAGTATTTT. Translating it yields CASEDYRTDTQYF.